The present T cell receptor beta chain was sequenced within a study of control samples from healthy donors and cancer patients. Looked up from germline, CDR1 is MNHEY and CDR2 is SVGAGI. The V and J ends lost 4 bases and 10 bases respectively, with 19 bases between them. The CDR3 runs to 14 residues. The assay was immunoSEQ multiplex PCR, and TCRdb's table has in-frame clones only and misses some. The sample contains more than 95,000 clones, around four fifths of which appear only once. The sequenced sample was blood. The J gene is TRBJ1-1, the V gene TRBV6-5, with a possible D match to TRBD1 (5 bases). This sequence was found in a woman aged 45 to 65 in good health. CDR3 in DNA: TGTGCCAGCAGTTTTACCGGGGCAGGGCAGGGAGCTTTCTTT. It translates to CASSFTGAGQGAFF.